This passage covers 22 T cell receptor beta chains from one sample sequenced in a study of immune evolution from preneoplasia to lung adenocarcinoma. Assay: immunoSEQ multiplex PCR; the TCRdb copy retains only in-frame clones and omits some. The table records a few thousand clones, around 90% of them present only once. The sample consisted of FFPE invasive lung adenocarcinoma tissue. These TCRs come from a person in their fifties or sixties with lung adenocarcinoma.

This clone appeared a single time. The chain employs TRBV6-6 and TRBJ2-1; D possibly corresponds to TRBD2 (6 bases). The CDR3 has 11 amino acids. The germline V gene encodes CDR1 MNHNY and CDR2 SVGAGI (reference sequence). Trimming shortened V by 6 bases and J by 12 bases, and 12 bases separated the two germline ends. The CDR3: CASSHGSRQFF. The CDR3 DNA follows: TGTGCCAGCAGCCACGGGAGCAGGCAGTTCTTC.

The chain has TRBV7-3 and TRBJ2-7, with a possible D match to TRBD2 (6 bases). CDR1 is SGHTA, CDR2 FQGTGA, per germline. The CDR3 covers 14 residues. V shed 3 bases and J shed 3 bases, with 12 bases lying between them. CDR3 residues: CASSLDSGNYEQYF. DNA for the CDR3: TGTGCCAGCAGCTTGGATAGCGGAAACTACGAGCAGTACTTC.

V usage is TRBV30 and J usage is TRBJ1-2; TRBD1 matches at 10 bases. Looked up from germline, CDR1 is GTSNPN and CDR2 is SVGIG (reference sequence). The CDR3 runs to 13 residues. Trimming removed 1 base from V and 4 bases from J; junction bases left unmatched: 0. This CDR3 reads CAWSGTGGYGYTF. The CDR3 DNA reads as TGTGCCTGGAGTGGGACAGGGGGCTATGGCTACACCTTC.

The chain carries TRBV6-1 and TRBJ2-1, with TRBD2 matching over 9 bases. The V and J ends lost 1 base and 5 bases, in that order; junction bases with no gene match: 3. Germline assignment: CDR1 MNHNS and CDR2 SASEGT. This CDR3 has 15 amino acids. The CDR3 DNA reads as TGTGCCAGCAGTGAAGGAACTAGCGGGCACAATGAGCAGTTCTTC. Translating it yields CASSEGTSGHNEQFF.

The rearrangement links TRBV5-1 to TRBJ2-7, with 14 bases that match TRBD2. V shed 4 bases, J shed 6 bases, and the junction held 6 bases outside the gene matches. Germline lookup yields CDR1 SGHRS and CDR2 YFSETQ. There are 15 residues in the CDR3. The CDR3 nucleotides are TGCGCCAGCAGCCTGGGGACTAGCGGGAGTTCCGAGCAGTACTTC. Translated: CASSLGTSGSSEQYF.

The chain is built from TRBV2 and TRBJ1-4, with no clear D. Trimming removed 11 bases at V and 0 bases at J, with 13 bases between. CDR1 is SNHLY and CDR2 is FYNNEI in the germline V gene. The CDR3 length is 14 residues. CDR3 in amino acids: CAGRWGATNEKLFF. CDR3 DNA: TGTGCCGGACGCTGGGGTGCAACTAATGAAAAACTGTTTTTT.

The rearrangement joins TRBV7-9 to TRBJ2-7; 15 bases line up with TRBD2. The CDR3 totals 14 residues. The germline V gene encodes CDR1 SEHNR and CDR2 FQNEAQ (reference sequence). Trimming at V came to 1 base and at J to 12 bases, leaving 4 bases not matched to a gene. The CDR3 region has the DNA TGTGCCAGCAGCTTAGGGACTAGCGGGAGGGTATCGTACTTC. It translates to CASSLGTSGRVSYF.

The V gene is TRBV28, the J gene TRBJ1-3; D is uncertain. Germline CDR1 MDHEN, CDR2 SYDVKM. This CDR3 is built from 15 residues. The V and J ends lost 2 bases and 0 bases respectively, with 8 bases between them. DNA for the CDR3: TGTGCCAGCAGTTTAGAGGCCGTCTCTGGAAACACCATATATTTT. Its protein is CASSLEAVSGNTIYF.

The rearrangement links TRBV28 to TRBJ1-5; possibly TRBD1 for D (6 bases). V lost 7 bases and J 5 bases, leaving 15 bases between the germline ends. The CDR3 has 14 amino acids. Germline-derived CDR1 and CDR2 are MDHEN and SYDVKM. CDR3 DNA: TGTGCCAGCAAGGGCTATAGGACAGATCAGCCCCAGCATTTT. Translation gives CASKGYRTDQPQHF. The entire variable domain, with the rest obtained from reference TRBV28 and TRBJ1-5, is as follows: DVKVTQSSRYLVKRTGEKVFLECVQDMDHENMFWYRQDPGLGLRLIYFSYDVKMKEKGDIPEGYSVSREKKERFSLILESASTNQTSMYLCASKGYRTDQPQHFGDGTRLSIL.

The rearrangement joins TRBV30 to TRBJ2-1, with a weak D call TRBD2 (6 bases). Germline V gene lookup returns CDR1 GTSNPN and CDR2 SVGIG (reference sequence). V dropped 0 bases and J dropped 2 bases, with 8 bases sitting between them. The CDR3 extends over 14 amino acids. CDR3 in DNA: TGTGCCTGGAGTGTCTGGGGGGCCTACAATGAGCAGTTCTTC. This translates into CAWSVWGAYNEQFF.

The J gene is TRBJ1-1, the V gene TRBV30; tentative D call: TRBD1 (5 bases). The CDR3 has 16 amino acids. Trimming left V 3 bases short and J 1 base short, with 18 bases between. Germline V gene data show CDR1 as GTSNPN and CDR2 as SVGIG (reference sequence). In DNA form, the CDR3 reads TGTGCCTGGAGACGGGGGGAGGGGTCTCCGAACACTGAAGCTTTCTTT. This codes for CAWRRGEGSPNTEAFF.

J is TRBJ2-7 and V is TRBV2; D is ambiguous. The CDR3 extends over 14 amino acids. V was cut by 7 bases and J by 0 bases, with 13 bases left in between. The germline CDR1 and CDR2 sequences are SNHLY and FYNNEI. The CDR3 loop is CASTPDGFSYEQYF. CDR3 sequence (DNA): TGTGCCAGCACCCCGGACGGATTCTCCTACGAGCAGTACTTC.

The chain uses TRBV2 and TRBJ1-5; no clear D gene. V was trimmed by 8 bases and J by 3 bases, leaving 8 bases between them. Germline V CDR1 and CDR2: SNHLY, FYNNEI. The CDR3 totals 12 residues. The CDR3, as DNA: TGTGCCAGCGCGGGATCCAATCAGCCCCAGCATTTT. Translated: CASAGSNQPQHF.

The chain employs TRBV28 and TRBJ1-2; D is unclear. Germline-derived CDR1 and CDR2 are MDHEN and SYDVKM. The CDR3 is 12 amino acids. Trimming cost V 4 bases and J 4 bases, with 7 bases left between them. The CDR3 DNA reads as TGTGCCAGCAGTTGGCGGGCCTATGGCTACACCTTC. Amino acid sequence: CASSWRAYGYTF.

For the CDR3, the DNA is TGTGCCAGCAGTGATAGCCCGGACAAGGCTGGGGGCTACACCTTC. As protein: CASSDSPDKAGGYTF. This chain links TRBV6-4 with TRBJ1-2, with D perhaps TRBD1 (5 bases). The V and J ends lost 3 bases and 8 bases respectively, with 19 bases between them. The CDR3 sequence is 15 residues long. Germline CDR1 is MRHNA and CDR2 is SNTAGT.

The rearrangement joins TRBV2 to TRBJ2-7, with TRBD2 identical over 11 bases. This CDR3 comprises 13 residues. V lost 6 bases and J lost 5; bases outside the gene matches: 3. Germline assignment: CDR1 SNHLY and CDR2 FYNNEI. The CDR3 nucleotides are TGTGCCAGCAGAGGTAGCGGGAGGGACGAGCAGTACTTC. Its protein is CASRGSGRDEQYF.

This chain connects TRBV4-1 to TRBJ2-7; TRBD1 aligns across 9 bases. Trimming removed 1 base from V and 2 bases from J; junction bases left unmatched: 9. The CDR3 extends over 17 amino acids. Germline-derived CDR1 and CDR2 are MGHRA and YSYEKL. In DNA form, the CDR3 reads TGCGCCAGCAGCCAAGGCCGCGGGACAGGGCTGGCCTACGAGCAGTACTTC. Translation gives CASSQGRGTGLAYEQYF.

This rearrangement joins TRBV28 to TRBJ1-4; the D gene is possibly TRBD1 (5 bases). This CDR3 is 15 amino acids long. Germline assignment: CDR1 MDHEN and CDR2 SYDVKM. V was cut by 2 bases and J by 0 bases, with 7 bases left in between. DNA for the CDR3: TGTGCCAGCAGTTTAGACAGTACAACTAATGAAAAACTGTTTTTT. It encodes CASSLDSTTNEKLFF.

The DNA for the CDR3 is TGTGCCAGCAGTCCGACTAGGGAACCCGGGGAGCTGTTTTTT. This gives the protein CASSPTREPGELFF. The rearrangement links TRBV6-4 to TRBJ2-2, with D possibly being TRBD2 (6 bases). The CDR3 is made up of 14 amino acids. Trimming left V 5 bases short and J 6 bases short, with 13 bases between. Germline V gene sequence: CDR1 MRHNA, CDR2 SNTAGT.

The CDR3 DNA is TGTGCCAGTACCCGTGGGACAGGGGTTGTTGGCTACACCTTC. This gives the protein CASTRGTGVVGYTF. This chain joins TRBV19 and TRBJ1-2, with TRBD1 identical over 10 bases. The CDR3 length is 14 residues. After removal of 7 bases from V and 7 bases from J, the junction contained 9 bases not matched to a gene. CDR1 LNHDA and CDR2 SQIVND come from the germline V gene (reference sequence).

The V call is TRBV5-5, the J call TRBJ1-3, with TRBD1 matching over 7 bases. Germline V gene lookup returns CDR1 SGHKS and CDR2 YYEKEE (reference sequence). This CDR3 comprises 15 residues. J gave up 4 bases and V 0 bases, and 4 bases lay outside the gene matches. CDR3 amino acids: CASSLADRKGNTIYF. The CDR3 nucleotides are TGTGCCAGCAGCTTGGCGGACAGGAAAGGAAACACCATATATTTT.

This sequence joins TRBV18 and TRBJ2-5; 7 bases are shared with TRBD1. The CDR3 runs 13 residues. Germline trimming cut 4 bases from V and 1 base from J; bases unmatched to any gene: 0. Germline assignment: CDR1 KGHSH and CDR2 LQKENI. The CDR3 spells CASSQGAQETQYF. CDR3 sequence (DNA): TGTGCCAGCTCACAGGGGGCCCAAGAGACCCAGTACTTC.